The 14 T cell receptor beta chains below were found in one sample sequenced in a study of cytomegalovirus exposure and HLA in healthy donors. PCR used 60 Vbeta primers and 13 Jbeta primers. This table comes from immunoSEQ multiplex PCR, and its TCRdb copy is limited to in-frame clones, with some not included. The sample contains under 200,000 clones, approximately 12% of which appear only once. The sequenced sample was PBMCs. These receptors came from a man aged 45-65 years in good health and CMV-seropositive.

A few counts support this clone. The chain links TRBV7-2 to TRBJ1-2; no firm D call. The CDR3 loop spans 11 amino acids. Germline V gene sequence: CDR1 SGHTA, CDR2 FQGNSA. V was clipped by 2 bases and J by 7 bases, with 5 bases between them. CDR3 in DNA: TGTGCCAGCAGCTTAACTAGTGGCTACACCTTC. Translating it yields CASSLTSGYTF.

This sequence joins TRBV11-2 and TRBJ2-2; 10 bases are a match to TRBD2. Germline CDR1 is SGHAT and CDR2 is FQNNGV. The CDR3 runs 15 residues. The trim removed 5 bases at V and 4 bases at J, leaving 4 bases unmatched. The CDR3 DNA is TGTGCCAGCAGCCGGACTAGCGGCCCCACCGGGGAGCTGTTTTTT. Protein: CASSRTSGPTGELFF.

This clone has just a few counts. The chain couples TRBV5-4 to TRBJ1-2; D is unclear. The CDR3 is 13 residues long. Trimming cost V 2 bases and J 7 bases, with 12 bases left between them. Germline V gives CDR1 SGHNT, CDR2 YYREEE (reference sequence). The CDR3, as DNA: TGTGCCAGCAGCTTAGACTACAAAGGTGGCTACACCTTC. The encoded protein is CASSLDYKGGYTF. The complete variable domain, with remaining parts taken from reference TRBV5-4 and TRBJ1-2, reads ETGVTQSPTHLIKTRGQQVTLRCSSQSGHNTVSWYQQALGQGPQFIFQYYREEENGRGNFPPRFSGLQFPNYSSELNVNALELDDSALYLCASSLDYKGGYTFGSGTRLTVV.

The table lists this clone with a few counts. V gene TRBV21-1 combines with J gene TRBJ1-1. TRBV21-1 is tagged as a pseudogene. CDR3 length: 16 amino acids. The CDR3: CASSAGGAYEDTEAFF. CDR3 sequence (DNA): TGTGCCAGCAGCGCCGGGGGAGCCTATGAGGACACTGAAGCTTTCTTT.

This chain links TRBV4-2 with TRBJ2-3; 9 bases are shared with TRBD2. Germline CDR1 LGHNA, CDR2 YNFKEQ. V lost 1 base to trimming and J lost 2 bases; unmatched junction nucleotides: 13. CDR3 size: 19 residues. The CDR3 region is CASSQVGRGGLFHTDTQYF. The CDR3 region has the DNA TGTGCCAGCAGCCAAGTAGGGCGGGGGGGCCTTTTTCACACAGATACGCAGTATTTT.

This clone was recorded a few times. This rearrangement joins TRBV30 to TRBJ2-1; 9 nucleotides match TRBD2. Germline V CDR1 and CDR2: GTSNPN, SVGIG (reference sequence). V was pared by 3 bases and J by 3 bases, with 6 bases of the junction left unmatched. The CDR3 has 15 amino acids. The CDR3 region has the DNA TGTGCCTGGAGAGGGAGCGGGGGGCACTACAATGAGCAGTTCTTC. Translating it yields CAWRGSGGHYNEQFF.

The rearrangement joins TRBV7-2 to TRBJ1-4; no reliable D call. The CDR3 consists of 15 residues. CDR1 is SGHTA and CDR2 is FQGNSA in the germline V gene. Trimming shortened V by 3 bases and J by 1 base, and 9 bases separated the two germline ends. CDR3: CASSLTSGTNEKLFF. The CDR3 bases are TGTGCCAGCAGCTTGACCTCGGGAACTAATGAAAAACTGTTTTTT.

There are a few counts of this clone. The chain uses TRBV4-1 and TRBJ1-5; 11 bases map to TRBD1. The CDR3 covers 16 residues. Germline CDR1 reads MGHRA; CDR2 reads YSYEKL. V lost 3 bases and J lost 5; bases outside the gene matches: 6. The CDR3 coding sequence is TGCGCCAGCAGCCAGGCCGGGACAGGGGGATATCAGCCCCAGCATTTT. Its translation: CASSQAGTGGYQPQHF.

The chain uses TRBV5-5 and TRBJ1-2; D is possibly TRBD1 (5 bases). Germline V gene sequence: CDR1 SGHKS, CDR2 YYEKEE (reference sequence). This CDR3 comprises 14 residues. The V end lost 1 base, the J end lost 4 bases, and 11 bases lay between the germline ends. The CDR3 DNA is TGTGCCAGCAGCTTGTTGGACGGGGGCTATGGCTACACCTTC. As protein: CASSLLDGGYGYTF.

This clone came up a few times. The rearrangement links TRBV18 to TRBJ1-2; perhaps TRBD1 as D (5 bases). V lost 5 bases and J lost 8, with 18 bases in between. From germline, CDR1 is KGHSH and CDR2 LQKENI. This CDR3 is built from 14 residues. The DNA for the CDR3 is TGTGCCAGCTCATCACTACAGGTCAAGGGGGGCTACACCTTC. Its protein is CASSSLQVKGGYTF.

The CDR3 is CASSLLGSGGVYNEQFF. The CDR3 DNA sequence: TGTGCCAGCAGCTTATTGGGGAGCGGGGGGGTTTACAATGAGCAGTTCTTC. The V and J genes are TRBV11-1 and TRBJ2-1, with 10 bases matching TRBD2. The CDR3 totals 17 residues. J gave up 4 bases and V 2 bases, and 8 bases lay outside the gene matches. The germline CDR1 and CDR2 sequences are SGHAT and FQDESV (reference sequence).

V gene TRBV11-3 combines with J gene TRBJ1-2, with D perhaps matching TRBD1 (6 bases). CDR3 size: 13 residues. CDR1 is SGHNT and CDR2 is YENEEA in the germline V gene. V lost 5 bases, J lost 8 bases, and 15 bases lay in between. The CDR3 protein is CASSQNRAGGYTF. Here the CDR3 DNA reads TGTGCCAGCAGCCAGAACAGGGCTGGGGGCTACACCTTC.

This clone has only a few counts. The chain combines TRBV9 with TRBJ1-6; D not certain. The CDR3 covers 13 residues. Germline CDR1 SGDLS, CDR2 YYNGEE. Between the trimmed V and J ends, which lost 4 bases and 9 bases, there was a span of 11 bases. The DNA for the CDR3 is TGTGCCAGCAGCACCACCCCGGGTTCACCCCTCCACTTT. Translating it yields CASSTTPGSPLHF.

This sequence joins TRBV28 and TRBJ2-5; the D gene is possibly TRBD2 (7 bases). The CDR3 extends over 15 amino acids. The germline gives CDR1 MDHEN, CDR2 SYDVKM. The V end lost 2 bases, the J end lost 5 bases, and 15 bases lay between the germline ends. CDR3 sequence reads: CASSLGGGLRETQYF. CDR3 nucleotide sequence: TGTGCCAGCAGTTTAGGGGGGGGGCTGAGGGAGACCCAGTACTTC.